This T cell receptor beta chain was sequenced during a study of regulatory T cells in long-lasting Graves disease. This clonotype was observed a handful of times. What it recognizes is unknown. Specified time point: newly diagnosed GD, antithyroid drugs for less than 3 months. Extracted RNA from PBMCs served as the source of the TCR library. The germline V gene encodes CDR1 MNHEY and CDR2 SVGAGI. CDR3 length: 12 residues. V lost 4 bases, J lost 5 bases, and 8 bases lay in between. Researchers made TCR beta libraries by using iRepertoire HTBI primers and running Arm-PCR on CDR3 regions. Each CDR3 protein gets one entry after TCRdb re-called the multiplex PCR reads with MiXCR. Among more than 450,000 distinct CDR3 sequences listed, around 13% were seen once. The study's findings and limits: TRBV28, TRBJ1-2 and TRBJ2-5 emerged as the favored segments in persistent disease.

The same data also went into a second study, on T cells in Graves' hyperthyroidism and ophthalmopathy. That work states: Patients counted as stable if ophthalmopathy did not develop within 18 months.

The source of this sequence is a woman aged 25 to 45 with Graves disease. Sequenced here: peripheral blood mononuclear cells (PBMCs), sampled at new diagnosis, from a patient treated with antithyroid drugs. The chain recombines TRBV6-5 with TRBJ2-5, with unresolved D. This CDR3 reads CASSFVRETQYF. The CDR3 bases are TGTGCCAGCAGTTTTGTACGGGAGACCCAGTACTTC.